A selection of T cell receptor beta chains follows, all from one sample in a study of T cell repertoires in cytomegalovirus infection. Using its own MiXCR run on the reads, TCRdb lists one record per CDR3 protein. The sample records under 500,000 distinct CDR3 sequences, about 42% being singletons. No antigens are known for them. Sequences were derived from cultured PBMCs, sampled from culture after CMV antigen stimulation. These receptors were taken from a human donor in good health (CMV status not recorded). Some clones in this sample may be carry-over from other donors' samples. Both conserved end residues are part of each CDR3. The order of the fields is V gene, clone size, D gene, J gene, CDR3 DNA, CDR3 protein. The D gene is left open where the match is weak. The size field is filled for only some rows; it gives once, few, many or a size class.

V: TRBV6-6; size: NA; D: NA; J: TRBJ2-2; DNA: TGTGCCAGCAGTTACTCCAGCGGAAGGATCGGGGAGCTGTTTTTT; CDR3: CASSYSSGRIGELFF
V: TRBV6-6; size: NA; D: NA; J: TRBJ1-4; DNA: TGTGCCAGCAGCCCACTCCCCGACGCACACGGGAAACTGTTTTTT; CDR3: CASSPLPDAHGKLFF
V: TRBV19; size: once; D: NA; J: TRBJ1-5; DNA: TGTGCCAGTAGTGGAACTTTGGGCACCAATCAGCCCCAGCATTTT; CDR3: CASSGTLGTNQPQHF
V: TRBV7-2; size: few; D: NA; J: TRBJ2-5; DNA: TGTGCCAGCAGTCCGCGGATACAAGAGACCCAGTACTTC; CDR3: CASSPRIQETQYF
V: TRBV7-8; size: few; D: NA; J: TRBJ2-5; DNA: TGTGCCAGCAGCTTAGTTCCATGGCCTAACAAAGAGACCCAGTACTTC; CDR3: CASSLVPWPNKETQYF
V: TRBV6-6; size: few; D: NA; J: TRBJ2-1; DNA: TGTGCCAGCAACAAACTCGGGGGGCGGAATGAGCAGTTCTTC; CDR3: CASNKLGGRNEQFF
V: TRBV7-6; size: few; D: TRBD1; J: TRBJ1-2; DNA: TGTGCCAGCAGCGCTAGGACAGGGGACTATGGCTACACCTTC; CDR3: CASSARTGDYGYTF
V: TRBV6-2/TRBV6-3; size: NA; D: TRBD2; J: TRBJ2-1; DNA: TGTGCCAGCAGTTACTCGAATAGCGGGAGGAGAAATGAGCAGTTCTTC; CDR3: CASSYSNSGRRNEQFF
V: TRBV20-1; size: NA; D: NA; J: TRBJ2-3; DNA: TGCAGTGCTAGAGCCCCCTTAGCAGATACGCAGTATTTT; CDR3: CSARAPLADTQYF
V: TRBV23-1; size: few; D: TRBD1; J: TRBJ2-1; DNA: TGCGCCAGATCCCCCTCTACGGGTACAGGGGACCCACCGTCGGGGATTGAGCAGTTCTTC; CDR3: CARSPSTGTGDPPSGIEQFF
V: TRBV6-2/TRBV6-3; size: NA; D: TRBD2; J: TRBJ2-2; DNA: TGTGCCAGCAGTTATCCCTTCGGACTAGCGGTTACGAACACCGGGGAGCTGTTTTTT; CDR3: CASSYPFGLAVTNTGELFF
V: TRBV12-5; size: NA; D: NA; J: TRBJ2-1; DNA: TGTGCTAGTGGTTTGGGACAGGAGCAGTTCTTC; CDR3: CASGLGQEQFF
V: TRBV7-6; size: few; D: NA; J: TRBJ2-3; DNA: TGTGCCAGCAGCGGGGGTGGGGGCACAGATACGCAGTATTTT; CDR3: CASSGGGGTDTQYF
V: TRBV20-1; size: NA; D: TRBD2; J: TRBJ2-3; DNA: TGCAGTGCTAGAGGGAGTGGAGCGGGAAAGGGTGGGCGCACAGATACGCAGTATTTT; CDR3: CSARGSGAGKGGRTDTQYF
V: TRBV12-3/TRBV12-4; size: NA; D: NA; J: TRBJ1-3; DNA: TGTGCCAGCACCTGGGGGGCTGGAAACACCATATATTTT; CDR3: CASTWGAGNTIYF
V: TRBV2; size: NA; D: NA; J: TRBJ2-4; DNA: TGTGCCAGCAGTGATACAGGGTTAGCCAAAAACATTCAGTACTTC; CDR3: CASSDTGLAKNIQYF
V: TRBV5-4; size: few; D: NA; J: TRBJ2-1; DNA: TGTGCCAGCAGACCCGCCGGAGCGGACCGGGGGATCTTC; CDR3: CASRPAGADRGIF
V: TRBV7-2; size: few; D: NA; J: TRBJ2-7; DNA: TGTGCCAGCAGCTTAACCTCTAGTTCTTTCTCCTACGAGCAGTACTTC; CDR3: CASSLTSSSFSYEQYF
V: TRBV12-3/TRBV12-4; size: few; D: NA; J: TRBJ2-3; DNA: TGTGCCAGCAGAAAATATTTCCGGACGCAGTATTTT; CDR3: CASRKYFRTQYF
V: TRBV11-2; size: few; D: NA; J: TRBJ1-1; DNA: TGTGCCAGCAGCTTCACGGGTCGAGGGGCTTTCTTT; CDR3: CASSFTGRGAFF
V: TRBV28; size: few; D: NA; J: TRBJ1-2; DNA: TGTGCCAGCAGTGCAATAATCCCGGGCAGTGATGGCTACACCTTC; CDR3: CASSAIIPGSDGYTF
V: TRBV7-2; size: few; D: TRBD2; J: TRBJ2-5; DNA: TGTGCCAGCAGCTCGACTAGCGGGAGGGCCTTTGAGACCCAGTACTTC; CDR3: CASSSTSGRAFETQYF
V: TRBV11-2; size: once; D: NA; J: TRBJ2-2; DNA: TGTGCCAGCATCCACACCGGGGAGCTGTTTTTT; CDR3: CASIHTGELFF
V: TRBV4-3; size: once; D: NA; J: TRBJ2-1; DNA: TGCGCCAGCAGCCGCAGACTAGACTCCTACAATGAGCAGTTCTTC; CDR3: CASSRRLDSYNEQFF
V: TRBV12-3/TRBV12-4; size: NA; D: TRBD2; J: TRBJ2-1; DNA: TGTGCCAGCAGTCCTGGACTAGCGGGAATCGGGGAGCAGTTCTTC; CDR3: CASSPGLAGIGEQFF
V: TRBV6-2/TRBV6-3; size: few; D: NA; J: TRBJ2-3; DNA: TGTGCCAGCAGTCCGACATACCTAGCAGATACGCAGTATTTT; CDR3: CASSPTYLADTQYF
V: TRBV12-3/TRBV12-4; size: NA; D: TRBD2; J: TRBJ2-3; DNA: TGTGCCAGCACCTCATGGGGGACTAGCGGGGGATATACGCAGTATTTT; CDR3: CASTSWGTSGGYTQYF
V: TRBV12-3/TRBV12-4; size: NA; D: NA; J: TRBJ2-5; DNA: TGTGCCAGCAGTTTACCTTCAGAGACCCAGTACTTC; CDR3: CASSLPSETQYF
V: TRBV6-1; size: many; D: NA; J: TRBJ2-3; DNA: TGTGCCAGCAGTGAATTGGGCACAGATACGCAGTATTTT; CDR3: CASSELGTDTQYF
V: TRBV7-8; size: NA; D: NA; J: TRBJ1-5; DNA: TGTGCCAGCAGCTGGGGAGTAGGAGGCCAGCCCCAGCATTTT; CDR3: CASSWGVGGQPQHF